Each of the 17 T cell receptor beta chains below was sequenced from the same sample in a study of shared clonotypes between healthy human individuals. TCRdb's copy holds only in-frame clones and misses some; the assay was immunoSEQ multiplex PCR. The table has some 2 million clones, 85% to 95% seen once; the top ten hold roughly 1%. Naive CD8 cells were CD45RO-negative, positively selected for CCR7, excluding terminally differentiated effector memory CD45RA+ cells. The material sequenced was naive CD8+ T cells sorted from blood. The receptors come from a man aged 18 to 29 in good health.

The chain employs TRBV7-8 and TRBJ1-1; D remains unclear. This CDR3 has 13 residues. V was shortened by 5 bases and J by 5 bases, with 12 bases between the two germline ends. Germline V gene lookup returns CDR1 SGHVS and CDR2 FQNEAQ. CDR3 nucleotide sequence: TGTGCCAGCAGCACAACCGGAGGGACTGAAGCTTTCTTT. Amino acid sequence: CASSTTGGTEAFF.

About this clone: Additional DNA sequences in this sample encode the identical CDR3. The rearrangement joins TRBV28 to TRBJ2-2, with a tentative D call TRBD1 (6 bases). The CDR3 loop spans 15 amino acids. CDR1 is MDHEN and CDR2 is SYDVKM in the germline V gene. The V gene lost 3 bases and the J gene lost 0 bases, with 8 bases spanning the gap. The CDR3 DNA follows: TGTGCCAGCAGTTTCGACAGGTCGAACACCGGGGAGCTGTTTTTT. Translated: CASSFDRSNTGELFF. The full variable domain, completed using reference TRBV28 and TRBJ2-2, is DVKVTQSSRYLVKRTGEKVFLECVQDMDHENMFWYRQDPGLGLRLIYFSYDVKMKEKGDIPEGYSVSREKKERFSLILESASTNQTSMYLCASSFDRSNTGELFFGEGSRLTVL.

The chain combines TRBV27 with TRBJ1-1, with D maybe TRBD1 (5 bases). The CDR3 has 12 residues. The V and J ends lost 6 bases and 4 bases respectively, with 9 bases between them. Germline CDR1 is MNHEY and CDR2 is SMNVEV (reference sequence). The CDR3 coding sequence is TGTGCCAGCAGCACTGACAGCACTGAAGCTTTCTTT. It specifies CASSTDSTEAFF.

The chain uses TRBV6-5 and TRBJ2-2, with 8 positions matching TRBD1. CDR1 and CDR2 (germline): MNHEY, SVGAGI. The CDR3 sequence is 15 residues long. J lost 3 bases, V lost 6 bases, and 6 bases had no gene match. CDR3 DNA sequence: TGTGCCAGCAGATCGACAGGGGTTGACACCGGGGAGCTGTTTTTT. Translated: CASRSTGVDTGELFF.

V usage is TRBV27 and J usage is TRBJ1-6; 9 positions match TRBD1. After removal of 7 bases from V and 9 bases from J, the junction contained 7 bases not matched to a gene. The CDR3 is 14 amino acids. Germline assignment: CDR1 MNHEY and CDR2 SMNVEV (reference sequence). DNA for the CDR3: TGTGCCAGCACCCGGACAGGGGCAGGTTCACCCCTCCACTTT. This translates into CASTRTGAGSPLHF.

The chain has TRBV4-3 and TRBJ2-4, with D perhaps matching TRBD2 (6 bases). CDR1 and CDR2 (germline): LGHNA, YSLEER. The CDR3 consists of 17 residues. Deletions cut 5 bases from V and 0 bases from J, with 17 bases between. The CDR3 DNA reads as TGCGCCAGCAGCGCGGGACCAACTGAGGTAGCCAAAAACATTCAGTACTTC. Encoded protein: CASSAGPTEVAKNIQYF.

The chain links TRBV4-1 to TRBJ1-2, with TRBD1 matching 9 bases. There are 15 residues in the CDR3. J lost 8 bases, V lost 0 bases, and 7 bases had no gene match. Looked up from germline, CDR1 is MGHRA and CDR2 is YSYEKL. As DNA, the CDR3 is TGCGCCAGCAGCCAAGAAGGGACAGGGACTTACGGCTACACCTTC. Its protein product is CASSQEGTGTYGYTF.

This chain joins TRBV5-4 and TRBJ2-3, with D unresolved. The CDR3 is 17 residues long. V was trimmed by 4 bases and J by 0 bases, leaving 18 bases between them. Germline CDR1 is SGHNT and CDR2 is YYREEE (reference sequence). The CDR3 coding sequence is TGTGCCAGCAGCCCAATTCAGCGATCTTGGAGCACAGATACGCAGTATTTT. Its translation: CASSPIQRSWSTDTQYF. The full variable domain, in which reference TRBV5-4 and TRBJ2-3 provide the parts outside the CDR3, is ETGVTQSPTHLIKTRGQQVTLRCSSQSGHNTVSWYQQALGQGPQFIFQYYREEENGRGNFPPRFSGLQFPNYSSELNVNALELDDSALYLCASSPIQRSWSTDTQYFGPGTRLTVL.

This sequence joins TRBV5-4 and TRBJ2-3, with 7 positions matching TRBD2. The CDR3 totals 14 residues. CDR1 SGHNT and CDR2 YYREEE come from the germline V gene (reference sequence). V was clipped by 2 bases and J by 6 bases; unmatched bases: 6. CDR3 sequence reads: CASSFGGGEDTQYF. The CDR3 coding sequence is TGTGCCAGCAGCTTTGGTGGGGGGGAGGATACGCAGTATTTT.

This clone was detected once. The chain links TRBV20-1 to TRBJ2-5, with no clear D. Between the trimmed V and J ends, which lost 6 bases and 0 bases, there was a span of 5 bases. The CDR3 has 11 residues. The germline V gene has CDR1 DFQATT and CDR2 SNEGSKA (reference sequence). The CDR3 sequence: CSAPYQETQYF. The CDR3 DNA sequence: TGCAGTGCCCCGTACCAAGAGACCCAGTACTTC.

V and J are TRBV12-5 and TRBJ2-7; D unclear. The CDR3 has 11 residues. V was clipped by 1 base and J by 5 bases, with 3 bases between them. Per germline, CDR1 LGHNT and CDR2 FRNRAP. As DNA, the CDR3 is TGTGCTAGTGGTTTGGCAAACGAGCAGTACTTC. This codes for CASGLANEQYF.

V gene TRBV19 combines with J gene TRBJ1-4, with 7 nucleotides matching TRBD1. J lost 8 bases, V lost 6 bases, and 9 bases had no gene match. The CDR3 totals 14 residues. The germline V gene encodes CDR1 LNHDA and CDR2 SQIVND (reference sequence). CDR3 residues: CASRSRTGEEKLFF. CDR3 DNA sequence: TGTGCCAGTAGATCCCGGACAGGAGAAGAAAAACTGTTTTTT.

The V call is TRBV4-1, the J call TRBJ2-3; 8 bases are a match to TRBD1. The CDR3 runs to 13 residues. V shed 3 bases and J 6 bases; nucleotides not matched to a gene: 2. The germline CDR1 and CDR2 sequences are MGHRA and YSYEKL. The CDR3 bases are TGCGCCAGCAGCCACTCAGGGGGCGATACGCAGTATTTT. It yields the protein CASSHSGGDTQYF.

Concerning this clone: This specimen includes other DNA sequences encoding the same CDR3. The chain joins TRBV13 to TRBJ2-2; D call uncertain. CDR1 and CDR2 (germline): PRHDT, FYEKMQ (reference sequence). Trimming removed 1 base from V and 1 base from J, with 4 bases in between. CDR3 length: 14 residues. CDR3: CASSLDLNTGELFF. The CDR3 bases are TGTGCCAGCAGCTTAGACCTGAACACCGGGGAGCTGTTTTTT.

The CDR3 spells CAWSLGLNEKLFF. CDR3 DNA sequence: TGTGCCTGGAGCCTAGGGCTTAATGAAAAACTGTTTTTT. The chain carries TRBV30 and TRBJ1-4; no clear D. V lost 3 bases and J 4 bases, leaving 9 bases between the germline ends. From germline, CDR1 is GTSNPN and CDR2 SVGIG (reference sequence). The CDR3 is 13 residues long.

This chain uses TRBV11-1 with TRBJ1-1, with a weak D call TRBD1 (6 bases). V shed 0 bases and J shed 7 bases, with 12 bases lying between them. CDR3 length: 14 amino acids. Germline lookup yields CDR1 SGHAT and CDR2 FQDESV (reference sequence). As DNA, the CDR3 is TGTGCCAGCAGCTTAGCGCCGGGGGCGGATGAAGCTTTCTTT. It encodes CASSLAPGADEAFF.

The CDR3 DNA sequence: TGTGCCAGCAGTTTATCGGGGGCGGATAATGAGCAGTTCTTC. Its protein is CASSLSGADNEQFF. The chain recombines TRBV28 with TRBJ2-1, with D possibly called TRBD1 or TRBD2 (6 bases each). Germline values: CDR1 MDHEN, CDR2 SYDVKM. This CDR3 is built from 14 residues. Trimming shortened V by 1 base and J by 7 bases, and 11 bases separated the two germline ends.